This T cell receptor (beta chain) was recorded in a study of T cell responses to AZD1222 COVID-19 vaccine. Profiled with immunoSEQ multiplex PCR; TCRdb holds only in-frame clones, not every one. The sample lists about 150,000 clones, roughly nine tenths occurring once. The V segment lost 6 bases and the J segment 6 bases; nucleotides outside the gene matches: 14. Looked up from germline, CDR1 is LNHDA and CDR2 is SQIVND (reference sequence). CDR3 size: 17 residues. The V and J genes are TRBV19 and TRBJ1-4; 9 bases are shared with TRBD1. The sample was peripheral blood, taken on day 0 of AZD1222 vaccination. The TCR sequence derives from an adult in good health. Here the CDR3 DNA reads TGTGCCAGTAGCACTTGGGCCGGGACAGGGCAGGATGAAAAACTGTTTTTT. It is translated as CASSTWAGTGQDEKLFF.